This T cell receptor beta chain was documented in a study of siplizumab effects on memory and regulatory T cells (dated by TCRdb to between 2018 and 2021). Turning to the overall study: The study examined how the anti-CD2 antibody siplizumab affects alloreactive T-cell subsets in allogeneic mixed lymphocyte reactions built from human PBMCs.

CDR1 and CDR2, looked up from the germline V gene, are SGHAT and FQNNGV. From its cysteine to its phenylalanine, the CDR3 spans 15 amino acids. CDR3 DNA is the only sequence kept; it has 45 bases, read in frame from the first base. The junction shows trimming of 3 bases on V and 1 base on J, plus 11 bases between the germline ends. The paper's findings and limits, for the study overall: Whether proliferating Tregs from siplizumab cultures actually had suppressive function was not functionally confirmed. A naive or memory phenotype could not be assigned to roughly 75-95% of proliferating CD4+ or CD8+ clones. In reactions with siplizumab, an average of approximately 69% of mappable alloreactive CD4+ clones were Treg-derived, compared with about 27% in control reactions. Unstimulated naive T cells appeared more diverse than memory T cells, and naive cells seemed to contribute substantially to the alloresponse. Sequences below about 10^-5 frequency were poorly captured, so only a minor fraction of alloreactive clones could be mapped to unstimulated subsets. Siplizumab significantly lowered the cumulative frequency of alloreactive sequences that could be traced to unstimulated CD4+ memory T cells.

Libraries were constructed by the immunoSEQ multiplex PCR assay. Each sample had 9 x 10^4 or so TCR templates assayed by the deep sequencing platform. Genomic DNA extracted from sorted T cells was used for TCRbeta CDR3 sequencing. On the authors' methods: The R programming language was used for the clonal analysis of the TCRbeta CDR3 data. Alloreactive CD4+ and CD8+ clones were defined by comparing unstimulated samples with post-reaction CFSE-low samples. By matching sequences to the repertoires of sorted unstimulated Treg and non-Treg cells, each alloreactive CD4+ clone was assigned a regulatory or non-regulatory origin. The immuneACCESS repertoire file appears here via TCRdb, limited to in-frame rearrangements. These files lack a portion of the clones; in checked studies, under half of the deficit traces to unresolved V genes, and the cause of the others is not known. Clone size and the V and J calls come from that table; the DNA yielded D and trimming. A total of some 120,000 clones appear in this sample, just over 90% of them only once. Approximately 0.17% of the sample goes to the ten largest clones.

Sorted unstimulated T cells and proliferating T cells recovered from mixed lymphocyte reactions were subjected to TCRbeta CDR3 sequencing. Fresh whole blood from approximately 11 HLA-typed healthy donors served as the source for isolating PBMCs. To map where alloreactive clones came from, unstimulated CD4+ non-regulatory T cells were FACS-sorted. To note about this clone: The specificity of this receptor is unknown. One base away there is no much larger clone; base qualities are not given.

The V gene is TRBV11-2 and the J gene is TRBJ2-3; TRBD1 is a possible D gene, resting on 6 matching bases. The sample was non-Treg CD4+ T cells sorted from blood. Reading the label with the study, this specimen's cell subset or site is: FACS-sorted unstimulated CD4+ non-regulatory T cells. This TCR derives from a human donor in good health. The CDR3 reads as follows: CASSFQGTGTDTQYF. DNA sequence: TGTGCCAGCAGCTTCCAGGGGACGGGCACAGATACGCAGTATTTT.